The rows below give T cell receptor beta chains drawn from one sample of a study of shared T cell receptors in the human thymus. TCRdb's table, derived via immunoSEQ multiplex PCR, lists solely in-frame clones and lacks some. In the table there are over 650,000 clones, more than 70% of which are singletons. The sample was also reused in another study, on human thymus T cells.

The sample consisted of thymocytes. The receptors were sampled from a boy under two years old with a congenital heart defect. The conserved cysteine and the conserved F or W are not part of the CDR3 here.

v_gene,len,j_gene,CDR3aa
TRBV6-5,10,TRBJ2-7,ASRDLDWEQY
TRBV27,9,TRBJ1-2,ASKGGNGYT
TRBV30,17,TRBJ2-3,STHGTVKSGTSPTDTQY
TRBV29-1,10,TRBJ1-1,SAGDMNTEAF
TRBV10-3,15,TRBJ2-3,AISGISGGEGTDTQY
TRBV5-1,13,TRBJ1-6,ASSSTSAYNSPLH
TRBV4-1,12,TRBJ1-1,ASSQDRALTEAF
TRBV2,13,TRBJ2-5,ASRTGTWDEVSQY
TRBV15,15,TRBJ2-3,ATSRVERDLSTDTQY
TRBV28,13,TRBJ1-5,ASSPQQDSNQPQH
TRBV19,9,TRBJ2-7,SQRSSYEQY
TRBV4-2,13,TRBJ1-3,ASSQVKGVENTIY
TRBV6-1,14,TRBJ1-1,ASSDDREEEDTEAF
TRBV4-2,13,TRBJ2-3,ASSKDIRVTDTQY
TRBV19,11,TRBJ1-3,ATLGGAGNTIY
TRBV27,15,TRBJ1-4,ASSFNFPGDRAEKLF
TRBV4-3,14,TRBJ2-2,ASSPLPGLPTGELF
TRBV5-6,16,TRBJ1-6,ASSLTDRGVSYNSPLH
TRBV18,15,TRBJ1-2,ASSPVNRGIPVYGYT
TRBV6-5,13,TRBJ2-7,ASSTGDRASYEQY
TRBV27,14,TRBJ2-1,ASSLKLAGEGNEQF
TRBV19,12,TRBJ1-5,ASSIKGFGQPQH
TRBV4-1,14,TRBJ2-3,ASSQVASGRTDTQY
TRBV4-3,14,TRBJ1-1,ASSQDSGGQITEAF
TRBV7-8,11,TRBJ2-7,ASRGRVTSEQY
TRBV28,13,TRBJ1-5,ASSLGQAKNQPQH
TRBV10-2,12,TRBJ1-1,ASSGPGGNTEAF
TRBV29-1,7,TRBJ2-3,RTTDTQY
TRBV9,14,TRBJ1-3,ASSEGQGTSGNTIY
TRBV2,13,TRBJ2-5,ASHLGQVGDETQY
TRBV5-8,14,TRBJ2-3,ASSGQGAPDTDTQY
TRBV12-5,12,TRBJ2-7,ASAPRLGGGEQY
TRBV28,12,TRBJ2-4,ASSLSLAKNIQY
TRBV11-2,10,TRBJ1-2,ASTGHRYGYT
TRBV2,14,TRBJ1-1,ASRSPQGRMDTEAF
TRBV10-1,12,TRBJ2-7,ASSKDRGPYEQY
TRBV5-8,16,TRBJ2-7,ASSLVRWEIRGIYEQY
TRBV19,17,TRBJ2-2,ASSPDRGHPLINTGELF
TRBV28,13,TRBJ1-4,ASSLSGTELKKLF
TRBV30,12,TRBJ2-1,ACRDRRAYNEQF
TRBV29-1,11,TRBJ1-4,SVVWRAGEKLF
TRBV9,15,TRBJ2-7,ASSSEGGGALPYEQY
TRBV5-3,11,TRBJ1-1,ARRHLRGRVAF
TRBV5-1,15,TRBJ1-2,ASSLKSRGQGIRGYT
TRBV4-1,15,TRBJ2-5,ASSQDREPRGGETQY
TRBV14,11,TRBJ1-5,ASSHGQNQPQH
TRBV29-1,11,TRBJ1-2,SVDSTGGRGYT
TRBV6-5,12,TRBJ1-1,ASSYSAGGTEAF
TRBV28,15,TRBJ1-1,ASSWSDRADRSTEAF
TRBV19,11,TRBJ1-1,ASSITTAGEAF
TRBV27,13,TRBJ1-1,ASSLCRGRGTEAF